A selection of T cell receptor beta chains follows, all from one sample in a study of OX40 agonist ivuxolimab in advanced cancers. Clones were sequenced by immunoSEQ multiplex PCR, and TCRdb holds only the in-frame ones, with some missing. The sample holds 20,000 to 25,000 clones, approximately 91% seen once. Sequenced material: CD4+ or CD8+ T cells sorted from blood, taken in a trial of the OX40 agonist ivuxolimab. These receptor sequences come from an adult with an advanced solid tumor such as melanoma, head and neck, liver or kidney cancer. Both conserved end residues are part of each CDR3. D genes are given only for firm matches. Not all rows give a size; the values are once, few, many and, for expanded clones, a class.

V gene	clone size	D gene	J gene	CDR3 DNA	CDR3 protein
TRBV14	NA	TRBD2	TRBJ2-1	TGTGCCAGCAGCCAAAGGACTAGCGGGAGTCATGAGCAGTTCTTC	CASSQRTSGSHEQFF
TRBV6-1	once	TRBD1	TRBJ2-5	TGTGCCAGCAGTGAACCGGGGACAGTGCAAGAGACCCAGTACTTC	CASSEPGTVQETQYF
TRBV19	NA	TRBD2	TRBJ2-5	TGTGCCACGGGACTAGCGGGCCAAGAGACCCAGTACTTC	CATGLAGQETQYF
TRBV2	NA	NA	TRBJ1-2	TGTGCCAGCAGTCGGGACACCGCGCCTTTTGGCTACACCTTC	CASSRDTAPFGYTF
TRBV7-2	NA	NA	TRBJ1-5	TGTGCCAGCAGCTTAGCTTCCGTTGGGCAGCCCCAGCATTTT	CASSLASVGQPQHF
TRBV15	NA	NA	TRBJ2-5	TGTGCCACCAGCAGAGCTTGGGGAGGACCCCAAGAGACCCAGTACTTC	CATSRAWGGPQETQYF
TRBV27	NA	NA	TRBJ1-2	TGTGCCAGCGGACGAAACGCCTATGGCTACACCTTC	CASGRNAYGYTF
TRBV4-1	NA	TRBD2	TRBJ2-1	TGCGCCAGCAGCCAGGACAGCTGGACTAGCGGGAGGGCCCTAGGGAATGAGCAGTTCTTC	CASSQDSWTSGRALGNEQFF
TRBV14	medium-sized	NA	TRBJ1-2	TGTGCCAGCAGCCAGGGAACGTGGTATGGCTACACCTTC	CASSQGTWYGYTF
TRBV2	NA	NA	TRBJ2-7	TGTGCCAGCGGCCGGTCCTACGAGCAGTACTTC	CASGRSYEQYF
TRBV16	once	TRBD1	TRBJ1-1	TGTGCCAGCAGCCAGACTACAGGGGGCGAGGGGGCTTTCTTT	CASSQTTGGEGAFF